This entry is about one T cell receptor (beta chain). Profiling of TCR beta VDJ combinations and CDR3 sequences used genomic DNA as template. Via MiXCR, TCRdb re-called the reads, giving one row per CDR3 protein. The sample carries 50,000 to 65,000 distinct CDR3 sequences, 50% to 70% recorded once. V lost 2 bases and J lost 2, with 7 bases in between. This CDR3 comprises 13 residues. The data originate from a study of CD8+CD57+ T cells in acquired aplastic anemia. The chain carries TRBV12-3 or TRBV12-4 and TRBJ2-7; no firm D call. The sequence was collected from a human donor in good health, serving as a control. Sequencing was performed on sorted CD4+, CD8+, or CD8+CD57+ T cells (not recorded which) from PBMCs. The CDR3 DNA reads TGTGCCAGCAGTTTACGGACCCCCTACGAGCAGTACTTC. Residues: CASSLRTPYEQYF.